This T cell receptor beta chain was captured in a study of shared clonotypes between healthy human individuals. In the study overall: Used for every donor were three CD4 naive, three CD4 memory, two CD8 naive and one CD8 memory plate.

The V gene end was trimmed by 7 bases and the J gene end by 4 bases; junction bases not matched to a gene: 11. The CDR3 extends over 15 amino acids. Germline CDR1 and CDR2: SGHAT and FQDESV (reference sequence). Regarding the study as a whole: Collection of samples was limited to blood; tissue repertoires likely differ. Generation of non-shared clonotypes was less probable than generation of clonotypes shared by all four donors.

The data were produced by immunoSEQ multiplex PCR, yet TCRdb's version contains in-frame clones alone and is incomplete. Here the sample spans 900,000 to 1,200,000 clones, approximately 80% being singletons. As regards this clone: The antigen is unknown.

Sequencing used memory CD4+ T cells from PBMCs. The subset: CD45RA-negative fraction. The chain joins TRBV11-1 to TRBJ2-5; TRBD1 agrees at 8 bases. The TCR was taken from a man between 18 and 29 years old in good health. Some clones in this sample may be carry-over from other donors' samples. The CDR3 spells CASNPTGAKGETQYF. The CDR3 region has the DNA TGTGCCAGCAACCCGACAGGGGCAAAGGGAGAGACCCAGTACTTC.